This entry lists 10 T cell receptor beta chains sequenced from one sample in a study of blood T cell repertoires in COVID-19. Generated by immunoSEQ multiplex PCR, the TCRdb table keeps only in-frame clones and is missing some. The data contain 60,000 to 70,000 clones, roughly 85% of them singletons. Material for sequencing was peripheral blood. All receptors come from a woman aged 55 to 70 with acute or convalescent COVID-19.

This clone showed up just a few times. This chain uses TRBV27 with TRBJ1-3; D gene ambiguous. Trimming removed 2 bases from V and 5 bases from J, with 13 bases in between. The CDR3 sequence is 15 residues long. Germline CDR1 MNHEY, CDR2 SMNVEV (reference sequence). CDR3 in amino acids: CASSLNSGGRNTIYF. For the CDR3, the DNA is TGTGCCAGCAGTTTAAACTCCGGAGGGAGAAACACCATATATTTT.

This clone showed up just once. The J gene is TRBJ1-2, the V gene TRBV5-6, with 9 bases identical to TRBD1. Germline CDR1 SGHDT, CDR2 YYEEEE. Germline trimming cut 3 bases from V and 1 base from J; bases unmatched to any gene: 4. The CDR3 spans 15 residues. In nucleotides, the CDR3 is TGTGCCAGCAGCTGGGGGACAGGGAGTAACTATGGCTACACCTTC. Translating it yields CASSWGTGSNYGYTF. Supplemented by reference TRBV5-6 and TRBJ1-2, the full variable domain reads DAGVTQSPTHLIKTRGQQVTLRCSPKSGHDTVSWYQQALGQGPQFIFQYYEEEERQRGNFPDRFSGHQFPNYSSELNVNALLLGDSALYLCASSWGTGSNYGYTFGSGTRLTVV.

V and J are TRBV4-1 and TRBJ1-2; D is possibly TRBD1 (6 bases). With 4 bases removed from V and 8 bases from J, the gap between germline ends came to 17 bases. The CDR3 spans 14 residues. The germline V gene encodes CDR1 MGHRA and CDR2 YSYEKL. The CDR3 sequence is CASSRQAIGAGYTF. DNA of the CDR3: TGCGCCAGCAGCCGACAGGCGATCGGCGCCGGCTACACCTTC.

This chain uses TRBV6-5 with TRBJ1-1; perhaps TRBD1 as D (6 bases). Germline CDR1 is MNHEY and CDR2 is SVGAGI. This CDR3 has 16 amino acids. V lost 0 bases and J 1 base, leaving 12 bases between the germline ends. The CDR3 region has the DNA TGTGCCAGCAGTTACTCGAAGGGGGTCCGGAACACTGAAGCTTTCTTT. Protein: CASSYSKGVRNTEAFF.

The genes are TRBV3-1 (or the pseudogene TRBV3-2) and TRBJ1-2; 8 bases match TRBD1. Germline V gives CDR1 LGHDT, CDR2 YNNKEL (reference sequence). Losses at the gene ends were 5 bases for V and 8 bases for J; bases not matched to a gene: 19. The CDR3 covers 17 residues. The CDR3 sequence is CASSRSFLDRGGYGYTF. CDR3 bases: TGTGCCAGCAGCAGAAGTTTCCTTGACAGGGGTGGTTACGGCTACACCTTC.

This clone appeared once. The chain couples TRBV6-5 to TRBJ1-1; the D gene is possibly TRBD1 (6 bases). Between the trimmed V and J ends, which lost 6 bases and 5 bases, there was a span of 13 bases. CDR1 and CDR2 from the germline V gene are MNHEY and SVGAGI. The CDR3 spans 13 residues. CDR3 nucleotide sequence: TGTGCCAGCAGACGACAGGAAAAAACTGAAGCTTTCTTT. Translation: CASRRQEKTEAFF.

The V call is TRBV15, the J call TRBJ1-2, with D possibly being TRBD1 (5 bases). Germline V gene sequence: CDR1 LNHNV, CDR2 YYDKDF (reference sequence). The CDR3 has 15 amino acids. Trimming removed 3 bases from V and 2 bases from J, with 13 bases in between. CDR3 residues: CATSRTQGGNYGYTF. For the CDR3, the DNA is TGTGCCACCAGCAGGACCCAGGGAGGGAACTATGGCTACACCTTC.

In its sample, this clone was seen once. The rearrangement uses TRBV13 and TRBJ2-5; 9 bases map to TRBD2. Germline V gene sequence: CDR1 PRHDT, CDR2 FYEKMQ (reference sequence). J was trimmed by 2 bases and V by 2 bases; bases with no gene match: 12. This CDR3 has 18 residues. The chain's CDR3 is CASSLKLRTSDWQETQYF. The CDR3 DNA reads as TGTGCCAGCAGCTTAAAGCTTCGGACTAGCGACTGGCAAGAGACCCAGTACTTC.

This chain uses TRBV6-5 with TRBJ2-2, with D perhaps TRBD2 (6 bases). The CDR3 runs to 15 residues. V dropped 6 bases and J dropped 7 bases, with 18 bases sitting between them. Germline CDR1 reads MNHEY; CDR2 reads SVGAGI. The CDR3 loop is CASRRTTGGGGELFF. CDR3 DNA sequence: TGTGCCAGCAGACGGACTACCGGTGGTGGCGGGGAGCTGTTTTTT.

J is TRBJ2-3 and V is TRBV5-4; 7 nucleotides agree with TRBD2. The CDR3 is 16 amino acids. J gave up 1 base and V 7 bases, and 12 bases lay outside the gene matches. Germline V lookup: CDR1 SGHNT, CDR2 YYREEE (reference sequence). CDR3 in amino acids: CASRAGMGVGTDTQYF. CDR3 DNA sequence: TGTGCCAGCCGAGCGGGAATGGGAGTGGGCACAGATACGCAGTATTTT.